The source of this T cell receptor (beta chain) is a study of cytomegalovirus exposure and HLA in healthy donors. Findings and limits, study-wide: It was reportedly the case that the classifier diagnosed cytomegalovirus status with high specificity and sensitivity. CMV antigen specificity was confirmed in vitro for three CMV-associated chains. According to a subsequent analysis, TCR clusters identified in the first cohort showed a tendency to co-occur across the 100 to 150 validation repertoires.

Of note for this clone: Antigen: not known.

Using immunoSEQ multiplex PCR, the repertoire was profiled, and TCRdb retains in-frame clones only, with some absent. The repertoire has approximately 150,000 clones, around four fifths of them found once; the top ten carry under 2.5%. Material for sequencing was PBMCs. The TCR comes from a young man in good health and CMV-seropositive.

This CDR3 reads CASSPYSGGTEAFF. CDR3 DNA: TGTGCCAGCAGTCCCTACTCCGGGGGGACTGAAGCTTTCTTT. This chain joins TRBV27 and TRBJ1-1; D possibly corresponds to TRBD1 (5 bases). This CDR3 is 14 amino acids long. With 5 bases removed from V and 5 bases from J, the gap between germline ends came to 15 bases. The germline gives CDR1 MNHEY, CDR2 SMNVEV (reference sequence).